One and the same sample provided the 8 T cell receptor beta chains below, sequenced in a study of blood T cell repertoires in COVID-19. Measured with immunoSEQ multiplex PCR; TCRdb has only the in-frame clones, and not every one. The top ten hold roughly 8% of the sample, which has 70,000 to 90,000 clones, around nine tenths seen once. Sequences were obtained from peripheral blood. These receptors were collected from a man older than 75 with active or convalescent COVID-19.

The rearrangement joins TRBV6-5 to TRBJ1-6, with D hard to call. The CDR3 is 13 amino acids. Germline V gives CDR1 MNHEY, CDR2 SVGAGI. Deletions cut 6 bases from V and 6 bases from J, with 9 bases between. Here the CDR3 reads CASSRSRNSPLHF. CDR3 DNA sequence: TGTGCCAGCAGCCGCAGTCGTAATTCACCCCTCCACTTT.

The chain uses TRBV12-3 or TRBV12-4 and TRBJ1-2; D remains unclear. Deletions cut 6 bases from V and 8 bases from J, with 13 bases between. The CDR3 length is 12 residues. The CDR3 DNA sequence: TGTGCCAGCAGCACAAATACGAAAGGCTACACCTTC. Translating gives CASSTNTKGYTF.

V is TRBV5-4 and J is TRBJ1-1, with a possible D match to TRBD1 (5 bases). The V and J ends lost 5 bases and 4 bases respectively, with 12 bases between them. Germline V gene sequence: CDR1 SGHNT, CDR2 YYREEE (reference sequence). The CDR3 extends over 13 amino acids. The CDR3: CASSRQLVTEAFF. The CDR3 coding sequence is TGTGCCAGCAGTCGACAGTTGGTCACTGAAGCTTTCTTT.

The CDR3 reads CASSYLGQDTGELFF. The CDR3, as DNA: TGTGCCAGCAGTTACCTCGGACAGGACACCGGGGAGCTGTTTTTT. This chain joins TRBV6-2 or TRBV6-3 and TRBJ2-2; 7 bases align to TRBD1. The CDR3 loop spans 15 amino acids. The V gene end was trimmed by 2 bases and the J gene end by 3 bases; junction bases not matched to a gene: 3. CDR1 and CDR2 (germline): MNHEY, SVGEGT.

The rearrangement uses TRBV5-1 and TRBJ2-5; 9 nucleotides line up with TRBD1. The germline V gene has CDR1 SGHRS and CDR2 YFSETQ. This CDR3 has 13 amino acids. The V gene end was trimmed by 5 bases and the J gene end by 2 bases; junction bases not matched to a gene: 1. As DNA, the CDR3 is TGCGCCAGCAGGGGGACAGGGCAAGAGACCCAGTACTTC. The encoded protein is CASRGTGQETQYF.

The rearrangement links TRBV5-1 to TRBJ1-2, with 8 bases lining up with TRBD1. Trimming cost V 0 bases and J 8 bases; bases outside gene matches: 6. Per germline, CDR1 SGHRS and CDR2 YFSETQ. CDR3 length equals 14 residues. CDR3 DNA sequence: TGCGCCAGCAGCTTGGCCGGACAGGGTGAGGGCTACACCTTC. It is translated as CASSLAGQGEGYTF.

V gene TRBV6-6 combines with J gene TRBJ1-2, with D unresolved. CDR1 is MNHNY, CDR2 SVGAGI, per germline (reference sequence). V lost 10 bases, J lost 7 bases, and 16 bases lay in between. This CDR3 has 12 amino acids. The CDR3 protein is CATLGEGPGYTF. In DNA, the CDR3 is TGTGCCACCCTAGGCGAGGGCCCTGGCTACACCTTC.

The V gene is TRBV28, the J gene TRBJ1-4; D gene unclear. CDR1 is MDHEN, CDR2 SYDVKM, per germline. V lost 2 bases and J 1 base, leaving 8 bases between the germline ends. The CDR3 is made up of 15 amino acids. Here the CDR3 reads CASSLALGTNEKLFF. The CDR3 DNA follows: TGTGCCAGCAGTTTAGCCCTCGGAACTAATGAAAAACTGTTTTTT.